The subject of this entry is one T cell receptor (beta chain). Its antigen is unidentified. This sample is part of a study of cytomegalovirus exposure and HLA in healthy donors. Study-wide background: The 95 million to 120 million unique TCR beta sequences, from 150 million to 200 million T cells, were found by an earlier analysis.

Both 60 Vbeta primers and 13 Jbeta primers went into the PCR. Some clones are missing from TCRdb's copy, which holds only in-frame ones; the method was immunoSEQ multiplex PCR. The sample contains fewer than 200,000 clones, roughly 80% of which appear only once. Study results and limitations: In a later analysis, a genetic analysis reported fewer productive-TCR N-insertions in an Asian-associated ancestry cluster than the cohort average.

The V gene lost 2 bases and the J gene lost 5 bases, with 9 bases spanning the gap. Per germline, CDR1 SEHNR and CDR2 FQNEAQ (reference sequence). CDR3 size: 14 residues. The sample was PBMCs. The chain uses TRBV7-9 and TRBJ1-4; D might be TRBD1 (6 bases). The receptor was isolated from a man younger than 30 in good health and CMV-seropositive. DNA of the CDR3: TGTGCCAGCAGCTTAACAGGGACGAATGAAAAACTGTTTTTT. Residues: CASSLTGTNEKLFF. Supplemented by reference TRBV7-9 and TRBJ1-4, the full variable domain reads DTGVSQNPRHKITKRGQNVTFRCDPISEHNRLYWYRQTLGQGPEFLTYFQNEAQLEKSRLLSDRFSAERPKGSFSTLEIQRTEQGDSAMYLCASSLTGTNEKLFFGSGTQLSVL.